The T cell receptor (beta chain) under discussion was sequenced for a study of identical twins. Healthy Caucasians supplied all donations. Trimming at V came to 1 base and at J to 5 bases, leaving 6 bases not matched to a gene. Germline V gene lookup returns CDR1 MNHEY and CDR2 SMNVEV (reference sequence). CDR3 length: 15 amino acids. Unique molecular identifiers were present on cDNA, and template switching added a universal primer site. TCRdb redid the calling of the 5' RACE reads with MiXCR, one entry per CDR3 protein. This repertoire shows 250,000 or so distinct CDR3 sequences, about 8.5% found once; its top ten account for approximately 3%. Overall study results and limits: Reduced insertions were recorded for abundant cord blood beta clonotypes, with no such pattern in memory repertoires. Monozygotic twin pairs showed more out-of-frame TCR alpha sharing than models estimated.

Concerning this clonotype itself: Antigen: not known.

These data are also associated with another study on yellow fever vaccine responses in identical twins.

Sequences were obtained from CD8+ T cells sorted from blood. The V and J genes are TRBV27 and TRBJ2-3; 7 nucleotides align to TRBD1. The origin of this receptor is a woman between 18 and 29 years old in good health. The CDR3 DNA reads TGTGCCAGCAGTTTATATACAGGGGTCAGAGATACGCAGTATTTT. Encoded protein: CASSLYTGVRDTQYF.